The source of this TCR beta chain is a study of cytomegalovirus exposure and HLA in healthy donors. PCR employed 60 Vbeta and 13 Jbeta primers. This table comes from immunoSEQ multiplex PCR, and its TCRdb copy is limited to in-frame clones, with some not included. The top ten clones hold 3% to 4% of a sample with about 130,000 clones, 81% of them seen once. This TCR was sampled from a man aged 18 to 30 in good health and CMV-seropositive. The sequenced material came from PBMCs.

CDR3 in amino acids: CASSLGRTGMTDTQYF. In DNA, the CDR3 is TGTGCCAGCAGCTTGGGGAGGACAGGGATGACAGATACGCAGTATTTT. The rearrangement joins TRBV7-9 to TRBJ2-3, with TRBD1 matching over 8 bases. Germline V gene sequence: CDR1 SEHNR, CDR2 FQNEAQ (reference sequence). J was trimmed by 3 bases and V by 3 bases; bases with no gene match: 8. The CDR3 consists of 16 residues.